The next 15 T cell receptor beta chains were all read from a single sample in a study of tumor-infiltrating lymphocytes in primary liver carcinoma. The study co-extracted DNA and RNA from 20-30 mg of unsorted bulk tissue. The authors made TCR beta cDNA from 500 ng total RNA with a constant-region primer. The TCR beta library was amplified through three nested multiplex PCR rounds in a modified ARM-PCR procedure. It was with TRBV1-TRBV30 forward primers and a C-beta reverse primer that the first two PCR rounds were run, at around 11 cycles each. TCRdb independently ran MiXCR on the multiplex PCR reads; one entry per CDR3 protein. The table has about 99,000 distinct CDR3 sequences, about three quarters seen once. The sample consisted of liver tumor tissue from sampling region 5. Subset described: tumor region T5, tumor centre. All receptors derive from a woman aged 55-70 years with primary liver carcinoma and hepatitis B virus infection.

With regard to this clonotype: A junction end diverges from the germline sequence, so it may reflect a read error. The chain uses TRBV29-1 and TRBJ2-1, with unresolved D. The germline V gene has CDR1 SQVTM and CDR2 ANQGSEA. This CDR3 contains 11 residues. The CDR3 coding sequence is TGCAGCCTTGAGACCTACAATGAGCGGTTCTTC. As protein: CSLETYNERFF.

The V and J genes are TRBV12-3 or TRBV12-4 and TRBJ1-1, with TRBD1 identical over 7 bases. The CDR3 is made up of 12 amino acids. V gave up 8 bases and J gave up 11 bases; unmatched junction bases: 11. CDR3 sequence reads: CASGWGLRGAFF. The CDR3 coding sequence is TGTGCCAGCGGCTGGGGCCTCAGGGGGGCTTTCTTT.

About this clonotype itself: The junction and the germline gene differ at one end; a read error may be behind it. The chain carries TRBV6-2 or TRBV6-3 and TRBJ2-7; the D is unclear. Germline V lookup: CDR1 MNHEY, CDR2 SVGEGT. This CDR3 spans 15 amino acids. CDR3 nucleotides: TGTGCCAGCACCACATTGCAGTGGAGCGCCTACGAGCAGTATTTC. Its translation: CASTTLQWSAYEQYF.

The chain recombines TRBV4-1 with TRBJ2-1; tentatively, D is TRBD1 (5 bases). CDR3 size: 15 residues. CDR1 and CDR2 (germline): MGHRA, YSYEKL. Trimming stripped 0 bases from V and 8 bases from J, with 14 bases between. The DNA for the CDR3 is TGCGCCAGCAGCCAAGATTTGGCAGGGTACCATGAGCAGTTCTTC. It is translated as CASSQDLAGYHEQFF.

The chain is built from TRBV7-2 and TRBJ1-3; a possible D gene is TRBD1 (6 bases). Trimming cost V 9 bases and J 0 bases, with 15 bases left between them. The CDR3 runs to 15 residues. In germline, CDR1 is SGHTA, CDR2 FQGNSA. This CDR3 reads CARSQQGRSGNTIYF. The CDR3 region has the DNA TGTGCCAGGAGCCAACAGGGTCGCTCTGGAAACACCATATATTTT. The entire variable domain, with the rest obtained from reference TRBV7-2 and TRBJ1-3, is as follows: GAGVSQSPSNKVTEKGKDVELRCDPISGHTALYWYRQSLGQGLEFLIYFQGNSAPDKSGLPSDRFSAERTGGSVSTLTIQRTQQEDSAVYLCARSQQGRSGNTIYFGEGSWLTVV.

The sample holds many counts of this clonotype. The chain carries TRBV7-8 and TRBJ2-5, with 10 nucleotides matching TRBD2. The CDR3 extends over 15 amino acids. Germline trimming cut 3 bases from V and 1 base from J; bases unmatched to any gene: 2. Germline-derived CDR1 and CDR2 are SGHVS and FQNEAQ. This CDR3 reads CASSFWTSGQETQYF. The CDR3 bases are TGTGCCAGCAGCTTCTGGACTAGCGGCCAAGAGACCCAGTACTTC.

Turning to this clonotype: A read error is likely, as this CDR3 ends without the conserved phenylalanine or tryptophan. The rearrangement links TRBV4-1 to TRBJ2-2; no definite D call. Germline V CDR1 and CDR2: MGHRA, YSYEKL. The CDR3 contains 17 residues. CDR3 protein: CASNQVDMGFPTEELFL. CDR3 DNA: TGCGCCAGCAACCAAGTAGACATGGGATTTCCGACCGAGGAGCTGTTTCTT.

The chain uses TRBV5-1 and TRBJ2-1; tentatively, D is TRBD1 or TRBD2 (6 bases each). The germline V gene encodes CDR1 SGHRS and CDR2 YFSETQ. The CDR3 has 14 residues. V lost 2 bases to trimming and J lost 9 bases, with 15 bases between them. CDR3 bases: TGCGCCAGCAGCTTTGATCGGGGGCGGCGTGAGCAGTTCTTC. Translating it yields CASSFDRGRREQFF. Variable domain in full (rest from reference TRBV5-1 and TRBJ2-1): KAGVTQTPRYLIKTRGQQVTLSCSPISGHRSVSWYQQTPGQGLQFLFEYFSETQRNKGNFPGRFSGRQFSNSRSEMNVSTLELGDSALYLCASSFDRGRREQFFGPGTRLTVL.

As regards this clonotype: The junction departs from germline at one end; a sequencing error may be responsible. The rearrangement joins TRBV5-1 to TRBJ2-4, with 8 bases lining up with TRBD1. The CDR3 length is 16 residues. Germline loops: CDR1 SGHRS, CDR2 YFSETQ. In nucleotides, the CDR3 is TGCGCCAGCAGCTTGGGGACAGGGAGCGTCAAAAACACTCAGTACTTC. Protein product: CASSLGTGSVKNTQYF.

This clonotype has a count of ten or more. The rearrangement joins TRBV6-4 to TRBJ2-3, with TRBD2 matching 12 bases. Germline V lookup: CDR1 MRHNA, CDR2 SNTAGT. The V segment lost 2 bases and the J segment 3 bases; nucleotides outside the gene matches: 0. The CDR3 contains 15 residues. This CDR3 reads CASSDGTSGTDTQYF. CDR3 sequence (DNA): TGTGCCAGCAGTGACGGGACTAGCGGGACAGATACGCAGTATTTT.

A word on this clonotype: The germline gene is not matched at one end of the junction; a read error may be the cause. V and J are TRBV6-1 and TRBJ2-6; 9 bases are shared with TRBD1. Germline V lookup: CDR1 MNHNS, CDR2 SASEGT. The CDR3 contains 15 residues. As DNA, the CDR3 is TGTGCCAGCATTGAACAGGGGGCTGAGGCCAACGTCCTGACTTTC. Protein sequence: CASIEQGAEANVLTF.

To note about this clonotype: A read error may produce the germline difference seen at one junction end. This rearrangement joins TRBV11-3 to TRBJ2-1, with 10 nucleotides matching TRBD2. Looked up from germline, CDR1 is SGHNT and CDR2 is YENEEA. The CDR3 covers 15 residues. The DNA of the CDR3 is TGTGCCAGCAGCTTAGAAACTAGCGGGAAGCTTGAACAGTTCTTT. Its translation: CASSLETSGKLEQFF.

About this clonotype itself: It may be a read error: a sequence one base away is much more abundant. The chain combines TRBV2 with TRBJ2-3, with a tentative D call TRBD1 (5 bases). Germline-derived CDR1 and CDR2 are SNHLY and FYNNEI. The CDR3 length is 12 residues. The CDR3 DNA follows: TGTGCCAGCAGGACGGACACAGGTACGCAGTATTTT. Translated: CASRTDTGTQYF.

The rearrangement uses TRBV13 and TRBJ2-7; tentatively, D is TRBD2 (6 bases). The V end lost 4 bases, the J end lost 0 bases, and 13 bases lay between the germline ends. This CDR3 contains 15 residues. In germline, CDR1 is PRHDT, CDR2 FYEKMQ (reference sequence). CDR3 amino acids: CASSWRGKGSYEQYF. For the CDR3, the DNA is TGTGCCAGCAGCTGGCGGGGCAAGGGCTCCTACGAGCAGTACTTC.

About this clonotype: Germline and junction disagree at one end, which may indicate a read error. The chain employs TRBV12-3 or TRBV12-4 and TRBJ2-6, with a weak D call TRBD1 (7 bases). CDR3 size: 16 residues. CDR3 in amino acids: CVSSLATGTGANILTF. The CDR3 nucleotides read TGTGTCAGCAGTTTAGCGACAGGGACTGGGGCCAACATCCTGACTTTC.